Listed here is a single T cell receptor beta chain. The antigen this receptor binds is unknown. Base qualities are not at hand, and no much larger clone is one base apart. The record originates from a study of shared clonotypes between healthy human individuals (dated by TCRdb to the early 2020s). Looking at the study overall: A few men and two women, aged 18 to 49 years, made up the cohort. Leukapheresis yielded between about 0.94 and 8.9 billion PBMCs per donor. To increase sequencing depth and limit assay-specific biases, different laboratories used diverse techniques to prepare libraries and sequence TCR repertoires. Blood TCR repertoires of five healthy adults were deeply sequenced to estimate repertoire size and the extent of clonotype sharing between individuals. For each donor, CD4 naive and CD4 memory were each given three plates, CD8 naive was given two plates, and CD8 memory was given one plate. The study at large found these results: Pairwise subsampling indicated that sequencing depth was expected to affect the degree of clonotype sharing among donors. Higher generation probabilities were observed for clonotypes shared by all four sorted-subset donors than for non-shared clonotypes. About 4.5% of naive CD4, 3.5% of naive CD8, 2.3% of memory CD4, and more than 0.35% of memory CD8 clonotypes were shared across four donors. Estimated clonotype richness was generally larger for naive than for memory subsets. Only blood was sampled, and tissue TCR repertoires likely differ from those in blood. Incomplete sequencing was indicated by rarefaction of sorted-subset datasets, despite the large sequencing depth. The small number of donors limited the genetic and exposure-history diversity represented.

TCR CDR3 regions were amplified from genomic DNA by multiplex PCR using the deep immunoSEQ assay. Genomic DNA extracted from each cell subset was distributed evenly over all wells of several immunoSEQ 96-well plates, and each plate served as one replicate. Each replicate PCR for sorted subsets received around 0.2 ug genomic DNA, equal to tens of thousands of T cell genomes. Purified libraries were quantified with a Qubit 3.0 fluorometer, sized on a Bioanalyzer 2100, and re-quantified with the KAPA Library Quantification kit. Every immunoSEQ 96-well plate was sequenced on a dedicated single-read 150-cycle Illumina NextSeq 550 flow cell. The study's processing was this. Because only junctional sequences without quality scores were contained in the immunoSEQ output, filtering matching that applied to full-length reads could not be performed. Sequences were annotated with PyIR, a Python wrapper for IgBLAST v1.9, and V/J genes and CDR3 were assigned using IMGT germline references. Reads were removed for weak V/J assignments (E-value above 1e-6), missing CDR3, stop codons, out-of-frame junctions, or ambiguous translated residues. A V3J clonotype was defined by an identical inferred V gene, J gene, and CDR3 amino acid sequence. Percentage overlap between repertoires was calculated by dividing the number of shared unique clonotypes by the size of the smaller repertoire. Repertoire richness was assessed with RTK rarefaction, the Chao1 estimator, and Recon v2.1 estimates of unobserved clonotypes. OLGA was used to compute generation probabilities for all TCRbeta clonotypes that the gDNA method yielded from several donors. TCRdb provides this immuneACCESS table in a form limited to in-frame rearrangements. Some clones are lacking; in checked studies, under half of them reflect an unresolved V gene, and why the rest are absent is not known. D and trimming come from the DNA, and the V and J calls and clone size come from that table. In all, the sample holds over 95,000 clones, and around 68% of those were seen once. The top ten clones comprise roughly 24% of the sample.

V was cut back by 4 bases and J by 1 base, leaving a gap of 8 bases between them. Taken from the germline V gene, the CDR1 and CDR2 loops are MNHNS and SASEGT. Taken from cysteine to phenylalanine, the CDR3 has 14 residues. The sequence is cut down to CDR3 DNA, 42 bases in frame from base 1. Healthy HIV-negative adults with no recently reported acute infections or vaccinations were included as donors. Every donor was a Caucasian adult residing in Nashville, Tennessee, USA. CD8 memory samples combined magnetically selected CD45RO+ cells with CCR7-negative CD45RA+ effector memory (TemRA) cells. Blood was collected by leukapheresis, and PBMCs were isolated by Ficoll-Histopaque density gradient centrifugation and then cryopreserved in liquid nitrogen vapor phase. Analytical flow cytometry was used to check the purity and quantity of each magnetically sorted T cell population. Genomic DNA was isolated from each sorted fraction and quantified by UV absorbance on a Nanodrop 2000c.

The TCR sequence derives from a woman aged 25 to 39 in good health. Material for sequencing was memory CD8+ T cells sorted from blood. Per the publication, the cell subset or site label means: CD45RO+ cells pooled with CCR7-negative TemRA cells. The chain couples TRBV6-1 to TRBJ2-1; possibly the D gene is TRBD2, per 6 matching bases. The DNA sequence is TGTGCCAGCAGTGGGGGGGTTTCCTACAATGAGCAGTTCTTC. This codes for CASSGGVSYNEQFF.